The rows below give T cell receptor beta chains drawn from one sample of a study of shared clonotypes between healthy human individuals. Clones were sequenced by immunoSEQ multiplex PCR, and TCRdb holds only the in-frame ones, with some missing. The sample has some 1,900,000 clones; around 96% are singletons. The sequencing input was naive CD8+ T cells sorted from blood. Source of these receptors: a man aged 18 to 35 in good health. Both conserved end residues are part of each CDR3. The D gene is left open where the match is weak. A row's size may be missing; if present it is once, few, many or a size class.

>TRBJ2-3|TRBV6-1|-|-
TGTGCCAGCAGAGACGGGACGACCGGCGATACGCAGTATTTT
CASRDGTTGDTQYF
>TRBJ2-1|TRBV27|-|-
TGTGCCAGCAGTCTCACCATAGGGATTCCCTACAATGAGCAGTTCTTC
CASSLTIGIPYNEQFF
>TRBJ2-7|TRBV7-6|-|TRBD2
TGTGCCAGCAGCTTAGCCCGGGGGGGGGACTCCTACGAGCAGTACTTC
CASSLARGGDSYEQYF
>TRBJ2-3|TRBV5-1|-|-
TGCGCCAGCAGCCGGCCGGAGGACCACGATACGCAGTATTTT
CASSRPEDHDTQYF
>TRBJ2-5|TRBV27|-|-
TGTGCCAGCAGTTCCGACCGGGACGCCGAGACCCAGTACTTC
CASSSDRDAETQYF
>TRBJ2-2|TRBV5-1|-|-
TGCGCCAGCTCCCAGGAGAACACCGGGGAGCTGTTTTTT
CASSQENTGELFF
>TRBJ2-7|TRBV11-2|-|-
TGTGCCAGCAGCGTTGCGGGGAGTGGCTACGAGCAGTACTTC
CASSVAGSGYEQYF
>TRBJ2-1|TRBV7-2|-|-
TGTGCCAGCAGCTTAGAGGCTAGCCTTATCTACAATGAGCAGTTCTTC
CASSLEASLIYNEQFF
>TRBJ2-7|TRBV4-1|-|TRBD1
TGCGCCAGCAGCCAAGAGAGACAGGGGTCGTCTTACGAGCAGTACTTC
CASSQERQGSSYEQYF
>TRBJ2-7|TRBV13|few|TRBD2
TGTGCCAGCAGCGAACGGACTAGCGCTAACCCCTACGAGCAGTACTTC
CASSERTSANPYEQYF
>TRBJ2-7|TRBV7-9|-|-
TGTGCCAGCAGCCCGAGGGCGGGCAGGTCGACCTACGAGCAGTACTTC
CASSPRAGRSTYEQYF
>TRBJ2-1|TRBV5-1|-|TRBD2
TGCGCCAGCAGCTTGGGTGCTAGCGGGAGCTACTATGAGCAGTTCTTC
CASSLGASGSYYEQFF
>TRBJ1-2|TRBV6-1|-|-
TGTGCCAGCGCATTGAGGGCCCCCTGGGTCTATGGCTACACCTTC
CASALRAPWVYGYTF
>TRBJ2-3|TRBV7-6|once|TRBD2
TGTGCCAGCAGCTTAGTTACTAGCGGGTTGGTCACAGATACGCAGTATTTT
CASSLVTSGLVTDTQYF
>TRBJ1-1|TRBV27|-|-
TGTGCCAGCAGTTTATCCGCAGGAACAATGAACACTGAAGCTTTCTTT
CASSLSAGTMNTEAFF
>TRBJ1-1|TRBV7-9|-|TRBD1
TGTGCCAGCACCCCGACAGGGCACACTGAAGCTTTCTTT
CASTPTGHTEAFF
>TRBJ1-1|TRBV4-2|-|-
TGTGCCAGCAGCCAAGATTGGGTGAACACTGAAGCTTTCTTT
CASSQDWVNTEAFF
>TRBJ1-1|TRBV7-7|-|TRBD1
TGTGCTAGCATCCAGGGGGCGGGCACTGAAGCTTTCTTT
CASIQGAGTEAFF
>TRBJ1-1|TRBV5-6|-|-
TGTGCCAGCAGCTCCGAGACAGACTTGAACACTGAAGCTTTCTTT
CASSSETDLNTEAFF
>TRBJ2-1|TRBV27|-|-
TGTGCCAGCTCCAATGGGCAGATTGTCTACAATGAGCAGTTCTTC
CASSNGQIVYNEQFF
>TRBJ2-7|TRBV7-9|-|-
TGTGCCAGCAGCCCACGTGAGGGGTTGGAATACGAGCAGTACTTC
CASSPREGLEYEQYF
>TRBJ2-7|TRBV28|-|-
TGTGCCAGCACCTGGGGGGCGGGCTACGAGCAGTACTTC
CASTWGAGYEQYF
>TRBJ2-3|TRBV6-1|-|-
TGTGCCAGCGGGCAGAAGCGGGGCACAGATACGCAGTATTTT
CASGQKRGTDTQYF
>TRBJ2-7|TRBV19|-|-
TGTGCCAGTAGTATAGATTGGGAGACTTACGAGCAGTACTTC
CASSIDWETYEQYF
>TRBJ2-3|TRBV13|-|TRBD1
TGTGCCAGCAGCGACGGACAGGGCGTTAGCACAGATACGCAGTATTTT
CASSDGQGVSTDTQYF
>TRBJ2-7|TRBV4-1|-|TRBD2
TGCGCCAGCAGTCCAGGACTAGCGGGACAACCCTACGAGCAGTACTTC
CASSPGLAGQPYEQYF
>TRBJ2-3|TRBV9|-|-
TGTGCCAGCAGCGTTAGCGGTAGCACAGATACGCAGTATTTT
CASSVSGSTDTQYF
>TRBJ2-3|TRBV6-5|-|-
TGTGCCAGCAGTCCCCGGGACCGCGCATCAGATACGCAGTATTTT
CASSPRDRASDTQYF
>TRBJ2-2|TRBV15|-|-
TGTGCCACCAGCAGAGATAAAACTAGTCTTAGGACCGGGGAGCTGTTTTTT
CATSRDKTSLRTGELFF
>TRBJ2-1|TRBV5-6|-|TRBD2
TGTGCCAGCAGCTTGGAGGGTAGCGGGAGGCCTTACAATGAGCAGTTCTTC
CASSLEGSGRPYNEQFF
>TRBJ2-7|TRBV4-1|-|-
TGCGCCAGCAGCCAACGGTCAGGAGGAGGCGAGCAGTACTTC
CASSQRSGGGEQYF
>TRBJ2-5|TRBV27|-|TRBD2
TGTGCCAGCAGTTCCTCCCGGGACTACCGAGAGACCCAGTACTTC
CASSSSRDYRETQYF
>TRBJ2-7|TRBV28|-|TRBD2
TGTGCCAGCAGTCCCCCTGGAGCTAGCGGGAAGTACGAGCAGTACTTC
CASSPPGASGKYEQYF
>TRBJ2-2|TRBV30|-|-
TGTGCCTGGAGTGTTAACACCGGGGAGCTGTTTTTT
CAWSVNTGELFF
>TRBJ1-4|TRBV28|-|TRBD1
TGTGCCAGCAGTAGCGGACAGGGCGCAACTAATGAAAAACTGTTTTTT
CASSSGQGATNEKLFF
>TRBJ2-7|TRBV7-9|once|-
TGTGCCAGCAGCTTACCGGATTCCTCCTACGAGCAGTACTTC
CASSLPDSSYEQYF
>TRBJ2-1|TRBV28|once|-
TGTGCCAGCAGTTTCGGACAGATTTACTCCTACAATGAGCAGTTCTTC
CASSFGQIYSYNEQFF
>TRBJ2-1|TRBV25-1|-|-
TGTGCCACCACGACCGGAATCTACAATGAGCAGTTCTTC
CATTTGIYNEQFF
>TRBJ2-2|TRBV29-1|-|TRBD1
TGCAGCGTTGAAGATCCCTCGTTGGACAGGGCAGGGGAGCTGTTTTTT
CSVEDPSLDRAGELFF
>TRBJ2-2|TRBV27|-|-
TGTGCCAGCAGTTTTGAGGGGGGTGGGGCCGGGGAGCTGTTTTTT
CASSFEGGGAGELFF
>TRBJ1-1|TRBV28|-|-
TGTGCCAGCAGTTTTCGTTTACAGAACACTGAAGCTTTCTTT
CASSFRLQNTEAFF
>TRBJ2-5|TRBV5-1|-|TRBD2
TGCGCCAGCAGCTTGGACCCGGGAGGGCCGCGGGAGACCCAGTACTTC
CASSLDPGGPRETQYF
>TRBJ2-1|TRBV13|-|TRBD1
TGTGCCAGCAGCCTCCGGGACAGCCCCAATGAGCAGTTCTTC
CASSLRDSPNEQFF
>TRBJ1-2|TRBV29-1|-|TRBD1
TGCAGCGTTCCCGACAGGGATGATTGGGGCTACACCTTC
CSVPDRDDWGYTF
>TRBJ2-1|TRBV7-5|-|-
TGTGCCAGAAGCTCGTGGGGTAGGACTAGTCGAGACCACAATGAGCAGTTCTTC
CARSSWGRTSRDHNEQFF
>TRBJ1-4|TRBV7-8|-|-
TGTGCCAGCAGCTCAGAGGGGGGGGAAAAACTGTTTTTT
CASSSEGGEKLFF
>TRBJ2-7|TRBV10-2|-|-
TGCGCCAGCGGGGGGTTTGACTCCTACGAGCAGTACTTC
CASGGFDSYEQYF
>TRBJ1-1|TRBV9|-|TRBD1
TGTGCCAGCAGCGGAACAGGGGGCGCAGTTACTGAAGCTTTCTTT
CASSGTGGAVTEAFF
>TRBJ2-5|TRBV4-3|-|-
TGCGCCAGCAGCCAAGACTACGGGGAGACCCAGTACTTC
CASSQDYGETQYF
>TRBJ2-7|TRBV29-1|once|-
TGCAGCGTTGTGGCGGGGTCCTACGAGCAGTACTTC
CSVVAGSYEQYF
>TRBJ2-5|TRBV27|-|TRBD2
TGTGCCACCACTGGTAGCGGGGGGGCGGAGGAGACCCAGTACTTC
CATTGSGGAEETQYF